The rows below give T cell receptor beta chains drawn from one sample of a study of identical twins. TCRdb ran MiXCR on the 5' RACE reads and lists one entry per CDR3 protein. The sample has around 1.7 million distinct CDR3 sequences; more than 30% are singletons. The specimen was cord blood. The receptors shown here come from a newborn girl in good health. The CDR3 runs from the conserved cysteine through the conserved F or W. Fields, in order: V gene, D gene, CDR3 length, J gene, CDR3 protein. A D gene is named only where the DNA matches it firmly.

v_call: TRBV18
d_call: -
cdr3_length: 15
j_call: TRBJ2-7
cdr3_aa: CASSPSTGGSHEQYF

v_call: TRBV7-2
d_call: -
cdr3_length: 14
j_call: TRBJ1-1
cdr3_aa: CASSPPQGIGEAFF

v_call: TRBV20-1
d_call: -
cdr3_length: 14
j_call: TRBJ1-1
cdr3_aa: CSRLRTRGATEAFF

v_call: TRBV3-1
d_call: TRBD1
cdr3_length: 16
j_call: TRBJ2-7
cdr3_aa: CASSRSGQGYSYEQYF

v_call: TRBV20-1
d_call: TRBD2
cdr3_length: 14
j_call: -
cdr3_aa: CSASIGAGGYEQYF

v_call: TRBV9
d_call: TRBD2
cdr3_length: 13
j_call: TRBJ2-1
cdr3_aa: CASSVEGRAEQFF

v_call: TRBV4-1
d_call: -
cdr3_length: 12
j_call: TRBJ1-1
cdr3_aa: CASSQDMTEAFF

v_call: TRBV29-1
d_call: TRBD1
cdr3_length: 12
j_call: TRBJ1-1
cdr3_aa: CSALDRDTEAFF

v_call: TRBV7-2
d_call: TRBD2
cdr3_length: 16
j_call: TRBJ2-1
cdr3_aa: CASSPAGGRFYNEQFF

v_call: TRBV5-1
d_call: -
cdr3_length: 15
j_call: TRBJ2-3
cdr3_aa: CASSLAGVLADTQYF

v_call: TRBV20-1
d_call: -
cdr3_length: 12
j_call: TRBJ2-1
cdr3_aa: CSARASANEQFF